This T cell receptor beta chain was identified in a study of T cell repertoires in cytomegalovirus infection. Study-level background: Matching HLA type and CMV infection were both indicated by public TCR beta signatures.

MiXCR, applied by TCRdb to the reads, yields one record per CDR3 protein. The sample lists around 310,000 distinct CDR3 sequences; about 17% were seen once. General study findings and limits: CMV carriers with the relevant HLA were identified by cumulative public TCR beta family frequency. Clonotypes of TCR beta that were HLA-C-restricted and CMV-specific dominated the ex vivo response.

Trimming pared 2 bases from V and 5 bases from J, leaving 12 bases between. The CDR3 length is 14 residues. This clonotype occurred many times. Its antigen is undetermined. This chain connects TRBV12-3 or TRBV12-4 to TRBJ1-1; D is unresolved. This sequence originates from a human donor in good health (CMV status not recorded). Some clones in this sample may be carry-over from other donors' samples. The sample consisted of PBMCs. The CDR3 nucleotides are TGTGCCAGCAGTTTAATGTCATTGGGGACTGAAGCTTTCTTT. Translating it yields CASSLMSLGTEAFF.